This T cell receptor (beta chain) was identified during a study of cytomegalovirus exposure and HLA in healthy donors. With regard to this clone: Its antigen remains unknown.

Whole-study findings and limits: TCR beta V- and J-gene trimming, according to a later analysis, was linked to a missense DCLRE1C variant.

It was healthy bone marrow donors who served as donors. This CDR3 comprises 16 residues. Germline loops: CDR1 MNHEY, CDR2 SVGAGI. Trimming stripped 4 bases from V and 1 base from J, with 13 bases between. The PCR used 60 Vbeta and 13 Jbeta primers. Only in-frame clones appear in the TCRdb table, and some are missing; sequencing was by immunoSEQ multiplex PCR. The sample has fewer than 200,000 clones. The chain combines TRBV6-5 with TRBJ2-2; D is undetermined. The sequenced material came from PBMCs. This TCR derives from a woman aged 55-69 years in good health and CMV-seronegative. CDR3 in DNA: TGTGCCAGCAGTTCTTGGTCAGGCGAGAACACCGGGGAGCTGTTTTTT. Its protein product is CASSSWSGENTGELFF.